A selection of T cell receptor beta chains follows, all from one sample in a study of T cells after posttransplantation cyclophosphamide. Clones were sequenced by immunoSEQ multiplex PCR, and TCRdb holds only the in-frame ones, with some missing. Of 35,000 to 45,000 clones in the sample, approximately 78% were seen once. The sample consisted of CD4+ T cells sorted from blood, taken 1,800 to 2,000 days after a stem cell transplant with posttransplant cyclophosphamide. The receptors stem from a female patient in her thirties or forties who received an allogeneic stem cell transplant from a related donor, was CMV-positive, and had no GVHD. A subset of T cells may come from the graft donor. Each CDR3 is given with its conserved first and last residue. Each record gives: clone size, V gene, D gene, J gene, CDR3 protein, CDR3 DNA. A D gene is named only where the DNA matches it firmly. Clone size, where shown, is once, few, many, or a class for clones that have expanded.

NA	TRBV28	TRBD1	TRBJ1-2	CASSLPGQDYGYTF	TGTGCCAGCAGTTTGCCCGGACAGGACTATGGCTACACCTTC
NA	TRBV5-1	NA	TRBJ2-7	CASSLGPAGSYEQYF	TGCGCCAGCAGCTTGGGACCCGCAGGTTCCTACGAGCAGTACTTC
NA	TRBV7-2	NA	TRBJ2-7	CASSQPPGTVSYEQYF	TGTGCCAGCAGCCAACCCCCCGGGACTGTATCCTACGAGCAGTACTTC
NA	TRBV5-6	NA	TRBJ2-5	CASSLASVQETQYF	TGTGCCAGCAGCTTGGCCTCAGTCCAAGAGACCCAGTACTTC
NA	TRBV7-8	TRBD2	TRBJ2-7	CASSRGLAESSYEQYF	TGTGCCAGCAGCCGCGGACTAGCGGAGAGCTCCTACGAGCAGTACTTC
NA	TRBV9	NA	TRBJ1-4	CASSVEDSPWQELFF	TGTGCCAGCAGCGTAGAGGACAGTCCCTGGCAGGAACTGTTTTTT
NA	TRBV9	NA	TRBJ1-2	CASRYSGGADGYTF	TGTGCCAGCAGGTATAGCGGGGGGGCCGATGGCTACACCTTC
few	TRBV7-2	NA	TRBJ1-3	CASSFERNTIYF	TGTGCCAGCAGCTTTGAGAGAAACACCATATATTTT
NA	TRBV5-1	TRBD1	TRBJ2-7	CASSLAEPQGYRARGYEQYF	TGCGCCAGCAGCTTGGCCGAACCACAGGGGTACCGGGCTAGAGGCTACGAGCAGTACTTC
NA	TRBV20-1	NA	TRBJ2-2	CSATQLGELFF	TGCAGTGCTACCCAGTTAGGGGAGCTGTTTTTT
NA	TRBV4-2	NA	TRBJ1-2	CASSQDAGNGYGYTF	TGTGCCAGCAGCCAAGACGCAGGGAACGGCTATGGCTACACCTTC
NA	TRBV9	TRBD1	TRBJ1-4	CASSPTTGANEKLFF	TGTGCCAGCAGCCCCACGACAGGGGCTAATGAAAAACTGTTTTTT
NA	TRBV7-6	TRBD1	TRBJ1-4	CASSTRQGRSTNEKLFF	TGTGCCAGCAGCACCCGACAGGGGCGATCAACTAATGAAAAACTGTTTTTT
NA	TRBV19	NA	TRBJ2-7	CASSPGGGIYEQYF	TGTGCCAGTAGTCCCGGCGGGGGCATCTACGAGCAGTACTTC
NA	TRBV5-1	TRBD1	TRBJ2-7	CASSLGWTGGYEQYF	TGCGCCAGCAGCTTGGGTTGGACAGGGGGATACGAGCAGTACTTC
NA	TRBV7-2	NA	TRBJ2-7	CASSLPPNF	TGTGCCAGCAGCTTACCCCCTAACTTC
NA	TRBV6-6	TRBD2	TRBJ2-6	CASSYVGTTGANVLTF	TGTGCCAGCAGTTACGTAGGGACTACCGGGGCCAACGTCCTGACTTTC
few	TRBV11-1	TRBD1	TRBJ1-1	CASSHRTGNTEAFF	TGTGCCAGCAGCCACCGGACAGGGAACACTGAAGCTTTCTTT
few	TRBV29-1	NA	TRBJ2-2	CSVDSGNTGELFF	TGCAGCGTTGATTCAGGGAACACCGGGGAGCTGTTTTTT
once	TRBV5-6	NA	TRBJ2-2	CASSFGTQTAGELFF	TGTGCCAGCAGCTTCGGGACTCAGACGGCCGGGGAGCTGTTTTTT
once	TRBV7-3	NA	TRBJ2-6	CASSVGFGQGSPGANVLTF	TGTGCCAGCAGCGTCGGGTTCGGGCAGGGCTCCCCTGGGGCCAACGTCCTGACTTTC
NA	TRBV19	TRBD1	TRBJ1-1	CASEIQGRGTEAFF	TGTGCCAGCGAGATACAGGGGAGAGGAACTGAAGCTTTCTTT
NA	TRBV4-2	TRBD1	TRBJ1-2	CASSQGTGLANYGYTF	TGTGCCAGCAGCCAAGGGACAGGTTTAGCTAACTATGGCTACACCTTC
NA	TRBV28	NA	TRBJ1-5	CASSFRGKGQPQHF	TGTGCCAGCAGTTTTCGAGGGAAGGGTCAGCCCCAGCATTTT
NA	TRBV7-2	TRBD2	TRBJ2-1	CASSPRAGGRDEQFF	TGTGCCAGCAGCCCCCGGGCGGGGGGGCGAGATGAGCAGTTCTTC
NA	TRBV9	TRBD1	TRBJ2-2	CASSVGARQGPRPANTGELFF	TGTGCCAGCAGCGTAGGCGCCCGACAGGGCCCACGCCCTGCGAACACCGGGGAGCTGTTTTTT
NA	TRBV4-2	NA	TRBJ2-1	CASSQDWGSAAGYNEQFF	TGTGCCAGCAGCCAAGATTGGGGTTCAGCGGCCGGTTACAATGAGCAGTTCTTC
few	TRBV27	NA	TRBJ2-7	CASSLSGQAYEQYF	TGTGCCAGCAGTTTATCTGGGCAAGCCTACGAGCAGTACTTC
NA	TRBV5-1	NA	TRBJ1-2	CASSLAPAGDSYGYTF	TGCGCCAGCAGCTTGGCCCCGGCGGGGGATTCCTATGGCTACACCTTC
NA	TRBV5-4	NA	TRBJ1-3	CASSLMKQQSSGNTIYF	TGTGCCAGCAGCTTAATGAAACAACAGAGCTCTGGAAACACCATATATTTT
NA	TRBV25-1	NA	TRBJ2-1	CASSETRVLYNEQFF	TGTGCCAGCAGTGAAACCAGGGTTCTCTACAATGAGCAGTTCTTC
NA	TRBV10-2	NA	TRBJ2-7	CASRGEVQYEQYF	TGCGCCAGCAGAGGAGAGGTCCAATACGAGCAGTACTTC
NA	TRBV18	TRBD2	TRBJ2-2	CASSPRTSGGSNTGELFF	TGTGCCAGCTCACCACGGACTAGCGGGGGGTCGAACACCGGGGAGCTGTTTTTT
NA	TRBV7-9	NA	TRBJ2-1	CASSLALGQGGDNEQFF	TGTGCCAGCAGCTTAGCGTTGGGCCAGGGGGGTGACAATGAGCAGTTCTTC
once	TRBV6-5	NA	TRBJ2-5	CASRGSQKTQYF	TGTGCCAGCAGGGGCAGTCAAAAGACCCAGTACTTC
NA	TRBV19	NA	TRBJ2-7	CASSIRGAMNSYEQYF	TGTGCCAGTAGTATTAGGGGTGCAATGAATAGCTACGAGCAGTACTTC
NA	TRBV19	TRBD1	TRBJ2-3	CASSLGQATDTQYF	TGTGCCAGTAGTCTGGGACAGGCCACAGATACGCAGTATTTT
few	TRBV19	NA	TRBJ2-7	CASSIENSLDEQYF	TGTGCCAGTAGTATAGAGAACAGTCTCGACGAGCAGTACTTC
few	TRBV5-1	NA	TRBJ1-1	CASGGPMNTEAFF	TGCGCCAGCGGTGGGCCCATGAACACTGAAGCTTTCTTT
once	TRBV6-5	TRBD1	TRBJ1-2	CASSRDRDYGYTF	TGTGCCAGCAGTCGGGACAGGGACTATGGCTACACCTTC
NA	TRBV18	NA	TRBJ2-1	CASSPGTPGDEQFF	TGTGCCAGCTCACCTGGGACTCCCGGGGATGAGCAGTTCTTC
NA	TRBV2	TRBD2	TRBJ2-3	CASRPSGGSTDTQYF	TGTGCCAGCAGACCTAGCGGGGGGAGCACAGATACGCAGTATTTT
once	TRBV2	TRBD2	TRBJ2-1	CASKSGTNNEQFF	TGTGCCAGCAAAAGCGGGACCAACAATGAGCAGTTCTTC
NA	TRBV19	NA	TRBJ1-1	CASSQAGINTEAFF	TGTGCCAGTAGCCAGGCTGGAATTAACACTGAAGCTTTCTTT